The source of this T cell receptor beta chain is a study of beta chain features in type 1 diabetes. Overall study findings and caveats: A potential influence of HLA type upon TCRB rearrangement remained unresolved herein. There was a moderate but significant shortening of TCRB CDR3s in all four CD4+ subsets of Type 1 diabetes patients. For patients, the naive, central memory and Treg TCRB repertoires appeared more alike than for healthy donors.

Since all of the isolated RNA was reverse transcribed, expressed TCRB transcripts were what got sequenced. Assay: immunoSEQ multiplex PCR; the TCRdb copy retains only in-frame clones and omits some. Of hundreds of thousands of clones listed, around an eighth are singletons. Donors contributed one heparinised blood draw apiece, averaging roughly 100 mL. Germline assignment: CDR1 DFQATT and CDR2 SNEGSKA (reference sequence). V shed 6 bases and J shed 8 bases, with 10 bases lying between them. The CDR3 is made up of 11 amino acids. This clone was seen more than once but under ten times. As yet, its antigen is unknown.

The genes are TRBV20-1 and TRBJ1-4; no firm D call. The receptor comes from a man younger than 30 with type 1 diabetes. Sequenced sample: naive CD4+ T cells from blood. The CDR3 region is CSAPVTEKLFF. In DNA, the CDR3 is TGCAGTGCCCCGGTAACCGAAAAACTGTTTTTT.